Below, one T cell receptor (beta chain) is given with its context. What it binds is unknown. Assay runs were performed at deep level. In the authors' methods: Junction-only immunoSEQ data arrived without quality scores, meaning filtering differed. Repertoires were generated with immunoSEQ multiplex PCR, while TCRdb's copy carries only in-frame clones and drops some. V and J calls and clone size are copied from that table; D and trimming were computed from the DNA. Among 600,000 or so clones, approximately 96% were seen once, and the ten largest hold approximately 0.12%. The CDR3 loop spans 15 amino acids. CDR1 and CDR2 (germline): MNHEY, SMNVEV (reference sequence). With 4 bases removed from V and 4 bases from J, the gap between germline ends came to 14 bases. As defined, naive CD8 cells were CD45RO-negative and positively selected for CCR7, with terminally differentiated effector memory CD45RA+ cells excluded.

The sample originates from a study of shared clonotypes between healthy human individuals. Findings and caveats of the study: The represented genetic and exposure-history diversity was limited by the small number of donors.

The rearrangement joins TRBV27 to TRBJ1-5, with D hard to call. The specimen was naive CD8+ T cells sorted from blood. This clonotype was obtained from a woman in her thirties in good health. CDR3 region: CASSWGSAGNQPQHF. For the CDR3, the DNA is TGTGCCAGCAGTTGGGGTTCGGCGGGAAATCAGCCCCAGCATTTT.